The next 25 T cell receptor beta chains were all read from a single sample in a study of response to subunit inactivated influenza vaccine (dated by TCRdb to 2016 to 2018). Library preparation used RT-PCR. For sequencing, an Illumina HiSeq 2500 was employed. TCRdb's own reprocessing of the public reads used fastp at Q25 and MiXCR and kept productive beta chains. Each entry merges the rows of one CDR3 protein and shows their most common DNA and genes. For this sample there are about 520,000 distinct CDR3 sequences; around 25% appear just once. 1.5% to 2% of the sample lies in the top ten. The specimen was CD4+ T cells sorted from PBMCs, collected roughly 5 days after vaccination. These receptor sequences come from a man aged 50 to 60 who received an inactivated influenza vaccine. Donor details come from another sample of the same person, matched by shared clones.

This clonotype occurred many times. DNA of the CDR3: TGTGCCACCAGTGATACTACAGGGGGTCCTGTGCGGGATACGCAGTATTTT. The encoded protein is CATSDTTGGPVRDTQYF. The chain joins TRBV24-1 to TRBJ2-3; the match to TRBD1 covers 8 bases. Germline assignment: CDR1 KGHDR and CDR2 SFDVKD. CDR3 length: 17 residues. The junction had 13 bases not matched to a gene; V was cut back by 3 bases and J by 6 bases.

This clonotype turned up a few times. V and J are TRBV5-5 and TRBJ2-1; 11 nucleotides match TRBD2. V lost 0 bases to trimming and J lost 7 bases; unmatched junction nucleotides: 3. CDR1 and CDR2 (germline): SGHKS, YYEKEE (reference sequence). The CDR3 length is 15 residues. The CDR3 nucleotides read TGTGCCAGCAGCTTGGGACTAGCGGGGAAGAATGAGCAGTTCTTC. This gives the protein CASSLGLAGKNEQFF.

This clonotype showed up just a few times. The rearrangement uses TRBV28 and TRBJ2-1; maybe TRBD2 (5 bases). Germline V gene data show CDR1 as MDHEN and CDR2 as SYDVKM. Trimming pared 3 bases from V and 2 bases from J, leaving 11 bases between. The CDR3 is made up of 15 amino acids. The CDR3 is CASSFGVGAYNEQFF. CDR3 DNA: TGTGCCAGCAGTTTCGGGGTCGGTGCCTACAATGAGCAGTTCTTC.

This chain uses TRBV6-2 or TRBV6-3 with TRBJ2-7, with D tentatively TRBD1 (6 bases). V was cut by 3 bases and J by 5 bases, with 11 bases left in between. CDR1 MNHEY and CDR2 SVGEGT come from the germline V gene. This CDR3 has 13 amino acids. DNA for the CDR3: TGTGCCAGCAGTTATCAGGGGAGTCACGAGCAGTACTTC. Its translation: CASSYQGSHEQYF.

CDR3 sequence: CASSFLGQGAGETQYF. The CDR3 nucleotides are TGTGCCAGCAGTTTTCTAGGTCAAGGGGCAGGGGAGACCCAGTACTTC. The V gene is TRBV12-3 or TRBV12-4, the J gene TRBJ2-5; possibly TRBD1 for D (5 bases). V dropped 3 bases and J dropped 5 bases, with 19 bases sitting between them. The CDR3 runs 16 residues.

In its sample, this clonotype was seen a few times. The chain joins TRBV7-2 to TRBJ2-5; possibly TRBD1 for D (6 bases). Looked up from germline, CDR1 is SGHTA and CDR2 is FQGNSA. This CDR3 has 15 residues. Deletions cut 3 bases from V and 1 base from J, with 12 bases between. The CDR3 spells CASSFTGPLQETQYF. In DNA form, the CDR3 reads TGTGCCAGCAGCTTTACAGGGCCCCTCCAAGAGACCCAGTACTTC.

The chain carries TRBV20-1 and TRBJ2-1, with D perhaps TRBD1 or TRBD2 (5 bases each). Germline lookup yields CDR1 DFQATT and CDR2 SNEGSKA (reference sequence). The CDR3 length is 15 residues. V was pared by 1 base and J by 7 bases, with 17 bases between. The CDR3 coding sequence is TGCAGTGCTAGAGGTCCGGGACCGCCGTCGAATGAGCAGTTCTTC. Its translation: CSARGPGPPSNEQFF.

In its sample, this clonotype was seen many times. The gene calls are TRBV6-5 and TRBJ1-3; D gene unclear. The CDR3 sequence is 16 residues long. Looked up from germline, CDR1 is MNHEY and CDR2 is SVGAGI. Between the trimmed V and J ends, which lost 0 bases and 0 bases, there was a span of 9 bases. Written as DNA, the CDR3 is TGTGCCAGCAGTTACTCTTCGAGGTTCTCTGGAAACACCATATATTTT. It specifies CASSYSSRFSGNTIYF.

In its sample, this clonotype was seen a few times. The chain carries TRBV6-2 or TRBV6-3 and TRBJ2-2; 9 nucleotides line up with TRBD2. Germline CDR1 is MNHEY and CDR2 is SVGEGT. V gave up 2 bases and J gave up 5 bases; unmatched junction bases: 9. CDR3 length: 17 residues. For the CDR3, the DNA is TGTGCCAGCAGTTACCGGGCGGGAGGGCCTTGGACCGGGGAGCTGTTTTTT. Residues: CASSYRAGGPWTGELFF.

The V call is TRBV3-1, the J call TRBJ2-1; a weak D match, TRBD2 (5 bases). The CDR3 length is 16 residues. V lost 1 base, J lost 4 bases, and 14 bases lay in between. CDR1 LGHDT and CDR2 YNNKEL come from the germline V gene (reference sequence). In nucleotides, the CDR3 is TGTGCCAGCAGCCAAGTTGTGGGAGTAAGATACAATGAGCAGTTCTTC. Translated, it gives CASSQVVGVRYNEQFF.

At least ten counts were recorded for this clonotype. This sequence joins TRBV5-1 and TRBJ1-1; D gene ambiguous. This CDR3 spans 13 amino acids. Trimming pared 4 bases from V and 1 base from J, leaving 8 bases between. Germline assignment: CDR1 SGHRS and CDR2 YFSETQ. CDR3 in amino acids: CASSPLGNTEAFF. CDR3 coding DNA: TGCGCCAGCAGCCCTTTGGGGAACACTGAAGCTTTCTTT.

This sequence joins TRBV27 and TRBJ1-5, with D possibly TRBD1 on 5 matching bases. Germline CDR1 and CDR2: MNHEY and SMNVEV (reference sequence). Trimming removed 4 bases at V and 2 bases at J, with 12 bases between. The CDR3 contains 15 residues. In DNA form, the CDR3 reads TGTGCCAGCAGTTGGGGGTGGGGGGGCAATCAGCCCCAGCATTTT. Translated: CASSWGWGGNQPQHF.

V gene TRBV4-1 combines with J gene TRBJ2-1; TRBD1 matches at 8 bases. Germline CDR1 is MGHRA and CDR2 is YSYEKL. J lost 2 bases, V lost 2 bases, and 5 bases had no gene match. This CDR3 is built from 16 residues. CDR3 amino acids: CASSQPDRAPYNEQFF. In DNA form, the CDR3 reads TGCGCCAGCAGCCAACCGGACAGGGCACCCTACAATGAGCAGTTCTTC.

This sequence joins TRBV4-1 and TRBJ2-3, with 7 bases that match TRBD2. V lost 4 bases to trimming and J lost 2 bases; unmatched junction nucleotides: 9. Germline CDR1 reads MGHRA; CDR2 reads YSYEKL. This CDR3 has 16 amino acids. CDR3 sequence reads: CASSPPPSGNTDTQYF. In nucleotides, the CDR3 is TGCGCCAGCAGCCCTCCCCCCAGCGGGAACACAGATACGCAGTATTTT.

This clonotype occurred once. The chain joins TRBV7-7 to TRBJ2-3; maybe TRBD1 (6 bases). CDR3 length equals 16 residues. Germline V gene sequence: CDR1 SSHAT, CDR2 FNYEAQ (reference sequence). V lost 4 bases to trimming and J lost 0 bases, with 14 bases between them. CDR3 protein: CASSSRRGPSTDTQYF. CDR3 DNA: TGTGCCAGCAGCTCTCGCAGGGGCCCAAGCACAGATACGCAGTATTTT.

This clonotype occurred a few times. J is TRBJ2-3 and V is TRBV10-3; D call uncertain. The V end lost 3 bases, the J end lost 8 bases, and 9 bases lay between the germline ends. CDR1 is ENHRY, CDR2 SYGVKD, per germline. The CDR3 contains 12 residues. The DNA of the CDR3 is TGTGCCATCAGTGATTCAGGAGCTACGCAGTATTTT. As protein: CAISDSGATQYF.

CDR3 loop: CSAITGQGHNEQFF. The CDR3 nucleotides are TGCAGTGCTATTACGGGACAGGGGCACAATGAGCAGTTCTTC. The V and J genes are TRBV20-1 and TRBJ2-1; 10 positions match TRBD1. Germline CDR1 is DFQATT and CDR2 is SNEGSKA (reference sequence). CDR3 size: 14 residues. The V segment lost 4 bases and the J segment 5 bases; nucleotides outside the gene matches: 5.

This clonotype was counted a few times. This chain joins TRBV20-1 and TRBJ2-1; 10 bases are shared with TRBD2. The germline gives CDR1 DFQATT, CDR2 SNEGSKA (reference sequence). This CDR3 has 14 amino acids. V dropped 5 bases and J dropped 4; count of bases not matched to a gene: 5. The CDR3 is CSAASGSRYNEQFF. For the CDR3, the DNA is TGCAGTGCTGCTAGCGGGAGTAGGTACAATGAGCAGTTCTTC.

This clonotype was recorded a few times. The chain employs TRBV29-1 and TRBJ2-7, with TRBD2 as a possible D gene (7 bases). CDR3 size: 11 residues. Trimming removed 7 bases from V and 6 bases from J, with 13 bases in between. Germline V gene sequence: CDR1 SQVTM, CDR2 ANQGSEA. In nucleotides, the CDR3 is TGCAGCGCCTTCGGGGGGCTCGAGCAGTACTTC. Its protein product is CSAFGGLEQYF.

The V gene is TRBV15, the J gene TRBJ2-2; no clear D gene. Germline V gives CDR1 LNHNV, CDR2 YYDKDF (reference sequence). The CDR3 covers 14 residues. Between the trimmed V and J ends, which lost 0 bases and 3 bases, there was a span of 5 bases. The CDR3 nucleotides read TGTGCCACCAGCAGAGACAGGCACACCGGGGAGCTGTTTTTT. Its protein product is CATSRDRHTGELFF.

The V call is TRBV20-1, the J call TRBJ2-3; TRBD2 matches 9 bases. The germline CDR1 and CDR2 sequences are DFQATT and SNEGSKA (reference sequence). The CDR3 covers 17 residues. CDR3 region: CSAPGPFRRGGTDTQYF. The CDR3 coding sequence is TGCAGCGCCCCCGGGCCCTTTCGGCGGGGGGGAACAGATACGCAGTATTTT.

The CDR3 DNA reads TGCAGCGTGGGGGCCTCGGCGGATACGCAGTATTTT. Translated: CSVGASADTQYF. The rearrangement links TRBV29-1 to TRBJ2-3; the D gene is possibly TRBD1 (6 bases). There are 12 residues in the CDR3. V dropped 6 bases and J dropped 6 bases, with 13 bases sitting between them. Per the germline V gene, CDR1 is SQVTM and CDR2 is ANQGSEA.

This chain uses TRBV4-2 with TRBJ2-7, with TRBD1 matching 9 bases. Germline V gives CDR1 LGHNA, CDR2 YNFKEQ. The V segment lost 5 bases and the J segment 0 bases; nucleotides outside the gene matches: 5. The CDR3 is 15 residues long. Here the CDR3 reads CASSGRDRDSYEQYF. The CDR3 DNA reads TGTGCCAGCAGCGGCCGGGACAGGGACTCCTACGAGCAGTACTTC.

V gene TRBV24-1 combines with J gene TRBJ2-1; maybe TRBD1 (6 bases). Trimming removed 5 bases at V and 6 bases at J, with 7 bases between. The CDR3 has 12 amino acids. Germline CDR1 reads KGHDR; CDR2 reads SFDVKD. The CDR3 bases are TGTGCCACCAGTGGAGGGGGCAATGAGCAGTTCTTC. The encoded protein is CATSGGGNEQFF.

The chain recombines TRBV19 with TRBJ2-7; the D gene is possibly TRBD2 (6 bases). The CDR3 runs to 16 residues. Trimming left V 8 bases short and J 4 bases short, with 24 bases between. The germline V gene encodes CDR1 LNHDA and CDR2 SQIVND (reference sequence). Here the CDR3 DNA reads TGTGCCAGTGCCTATAGCGGAAGTTTCTCAGCTTACGAGCAGTACTTC. Residues: CASAYSGSFSAYEQYF.